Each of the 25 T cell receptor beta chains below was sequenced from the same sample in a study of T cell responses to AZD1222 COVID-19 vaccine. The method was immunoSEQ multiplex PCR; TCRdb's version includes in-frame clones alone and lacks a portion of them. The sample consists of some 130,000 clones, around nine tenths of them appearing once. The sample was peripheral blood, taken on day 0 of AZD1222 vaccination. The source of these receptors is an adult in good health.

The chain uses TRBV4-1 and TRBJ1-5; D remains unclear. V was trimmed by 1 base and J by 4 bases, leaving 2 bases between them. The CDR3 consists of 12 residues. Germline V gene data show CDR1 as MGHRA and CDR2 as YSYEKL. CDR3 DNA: TGCGCCAGCAGCCAAGGGAATCAGCCCCAGCATTTT. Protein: CASSQGNQPQHF.

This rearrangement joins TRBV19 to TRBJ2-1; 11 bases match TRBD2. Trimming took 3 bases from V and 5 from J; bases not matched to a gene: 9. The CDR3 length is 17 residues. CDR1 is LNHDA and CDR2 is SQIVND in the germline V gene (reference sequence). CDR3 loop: CASSIYTSGSFDNEQFF. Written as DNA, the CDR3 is TGTGCCAGTAGTATCTATACTAGCGGGAGTTTCGACAATGAGCAGTTCTTC.

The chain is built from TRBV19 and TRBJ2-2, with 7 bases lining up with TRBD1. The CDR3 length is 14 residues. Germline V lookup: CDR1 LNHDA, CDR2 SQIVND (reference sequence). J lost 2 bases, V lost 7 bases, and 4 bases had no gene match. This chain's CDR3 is CASKGTDNTGELFF. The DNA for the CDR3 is TGTGCCAGTAAGGGGACAGACAACACCGGGGAGCTGTTTTTT. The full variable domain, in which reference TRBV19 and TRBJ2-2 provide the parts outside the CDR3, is DGGITQSPKYLFRKEGQNVTLSCEQNLNHDAMYWYRQDPGQGLRLIYYSQIVNDFQKGDIAEGYSVSREKKESFPLTVTSAQKNPTAFYLCASKGTDNTGELFFGEGSRLTVL.

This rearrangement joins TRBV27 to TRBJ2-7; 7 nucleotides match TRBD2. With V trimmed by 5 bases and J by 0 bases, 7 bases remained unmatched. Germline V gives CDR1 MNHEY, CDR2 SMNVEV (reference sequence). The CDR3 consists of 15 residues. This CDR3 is CASSPQAGFSYEQYF. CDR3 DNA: TGTGCCAGCAGTCCCCAAGCGGGATTCTCCTACGAGCAGTACTTC.

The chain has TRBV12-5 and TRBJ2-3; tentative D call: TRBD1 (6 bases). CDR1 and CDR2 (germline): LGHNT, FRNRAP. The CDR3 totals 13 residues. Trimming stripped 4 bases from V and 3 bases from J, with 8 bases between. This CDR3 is CASGWGLTDTQYF. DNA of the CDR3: TGTGCTAGTGGTTGGGGGCTTACAGATACGCAGTATTTT.

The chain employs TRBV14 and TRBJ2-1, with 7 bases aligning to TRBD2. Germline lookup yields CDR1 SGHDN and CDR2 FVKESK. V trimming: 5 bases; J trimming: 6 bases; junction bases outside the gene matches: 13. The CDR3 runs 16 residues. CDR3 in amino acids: CASSSDPREGLNEQFF. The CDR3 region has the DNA TGTGCCAGCAGCTCAGACCCGAGGGAGGGCCTCAATGAGCAGTTCTTC.

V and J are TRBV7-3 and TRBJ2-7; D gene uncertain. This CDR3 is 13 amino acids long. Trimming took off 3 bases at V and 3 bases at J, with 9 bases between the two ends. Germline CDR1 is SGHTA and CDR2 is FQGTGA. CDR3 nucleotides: TGTGCCAGCAGCTTCGGGCGGAGCTACGAGCAGTACTTC. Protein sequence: CASSFGRSYEQYF.

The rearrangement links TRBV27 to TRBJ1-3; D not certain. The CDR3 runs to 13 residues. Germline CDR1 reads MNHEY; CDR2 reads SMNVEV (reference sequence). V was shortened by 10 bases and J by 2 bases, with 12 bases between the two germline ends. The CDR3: CANSYRTGNTIYF. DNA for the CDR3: TGTGCCAACTCCTACCGGACTGGAAACACCATATATTTT.

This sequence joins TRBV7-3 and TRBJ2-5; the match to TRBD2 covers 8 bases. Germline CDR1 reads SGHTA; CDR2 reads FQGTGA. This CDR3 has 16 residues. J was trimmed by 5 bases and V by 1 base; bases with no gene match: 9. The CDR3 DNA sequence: TGTGCCAGCAGCTTAAATGGACTAGCAGGGGCGGAGACCCAGTACTTC. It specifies CASSLNGLAGAETQYF.

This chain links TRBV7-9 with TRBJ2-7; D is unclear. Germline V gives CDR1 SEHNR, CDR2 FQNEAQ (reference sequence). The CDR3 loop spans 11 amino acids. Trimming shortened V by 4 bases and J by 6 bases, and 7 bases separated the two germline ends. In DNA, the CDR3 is TGTGCCAGCAGCTCCCTCGGCGAGCAGTACTTC. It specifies CASSSLGEQYF.

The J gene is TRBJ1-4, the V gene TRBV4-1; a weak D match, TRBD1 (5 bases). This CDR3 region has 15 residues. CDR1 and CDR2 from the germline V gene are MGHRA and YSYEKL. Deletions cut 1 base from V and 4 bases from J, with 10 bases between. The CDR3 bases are TGCGCCAGCAGCCAAGTCCCCAGGGTTAATGAAAAACTGTTTTTT. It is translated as CASSQVPRVNEKLFF.

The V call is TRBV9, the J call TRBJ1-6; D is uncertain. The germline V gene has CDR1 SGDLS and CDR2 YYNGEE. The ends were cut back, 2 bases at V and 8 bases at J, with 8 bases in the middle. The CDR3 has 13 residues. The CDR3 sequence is CASSVVGDSPLHF. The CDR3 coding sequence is TGTGCCAGCAGCGTGGTCGGGGATTCACCCCTCCACTTT.

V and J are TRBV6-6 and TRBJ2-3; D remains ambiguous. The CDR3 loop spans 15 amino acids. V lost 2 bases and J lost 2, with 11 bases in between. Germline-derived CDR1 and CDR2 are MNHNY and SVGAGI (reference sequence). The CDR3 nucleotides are TGTGCCAGCAGTTACACCGCCAGTCACACAGATACGCAGTATTTT. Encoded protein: CASSYTASHTDTQYF.

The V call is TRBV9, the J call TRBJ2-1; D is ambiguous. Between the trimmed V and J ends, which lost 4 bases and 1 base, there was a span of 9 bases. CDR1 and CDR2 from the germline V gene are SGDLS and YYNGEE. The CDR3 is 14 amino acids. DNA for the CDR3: TGTGCCAGCAGCATTGGCGGATCCTACAATGAGCAGTTCTTC. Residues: CASSIGGSYNEQFF. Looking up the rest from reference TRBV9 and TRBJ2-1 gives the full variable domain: DSGVTQTPKHLITATGQRVTLRCSPRSGDLSVYWYQQSLDQGLQFLIQYYNGEERAKGNILERFSAQQFPDLHSELNLSSLELGDSALYFCASSIGGSYNEQFFGPGTRLTVL.

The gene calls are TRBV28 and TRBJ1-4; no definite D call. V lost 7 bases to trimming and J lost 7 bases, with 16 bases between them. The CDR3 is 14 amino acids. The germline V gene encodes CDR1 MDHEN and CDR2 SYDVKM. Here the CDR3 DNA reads TGTGCCAGCACCCAAGTAGCCGGACTTGAAAAACTGTTTTTT. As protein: CASTQVAGLEKLFF.

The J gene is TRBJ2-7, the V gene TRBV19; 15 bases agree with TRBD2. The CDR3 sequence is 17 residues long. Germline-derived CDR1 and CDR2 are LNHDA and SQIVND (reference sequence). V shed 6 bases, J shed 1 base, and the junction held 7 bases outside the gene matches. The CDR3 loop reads CASSPGTSGRWSYEQYF. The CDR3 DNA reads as TGTGCCAGTAGCCCCGGGACTAGCGGGAGGTGGTCCTACGAGCAGTACTTC.

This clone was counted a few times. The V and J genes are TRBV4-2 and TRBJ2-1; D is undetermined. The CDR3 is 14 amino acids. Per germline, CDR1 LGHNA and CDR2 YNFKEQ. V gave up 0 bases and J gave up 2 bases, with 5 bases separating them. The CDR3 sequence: CASSQESAYNEQFF. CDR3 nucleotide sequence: TGTGCCAGCAGCCAAGAGTCCGCCTACAATGAGCAGTTCTTC.

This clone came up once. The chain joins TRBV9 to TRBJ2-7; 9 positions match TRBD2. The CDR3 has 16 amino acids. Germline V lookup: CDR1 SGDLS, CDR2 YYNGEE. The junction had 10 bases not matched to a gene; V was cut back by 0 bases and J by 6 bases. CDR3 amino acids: CASSVGPAGGSGEQYF. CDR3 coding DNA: TGTGCCAGCAGCGTAGGGCCAGCGGGGGGTTCTGGCGAGCAGTACTTC.

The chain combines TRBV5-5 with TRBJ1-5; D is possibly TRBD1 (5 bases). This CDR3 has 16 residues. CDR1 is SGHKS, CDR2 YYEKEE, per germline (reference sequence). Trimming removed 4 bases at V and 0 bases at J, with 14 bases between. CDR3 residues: CASSRGTEFSNQPQHF. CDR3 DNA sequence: TGTGCCAGCAGCCGTGGGACCGAGTTTAGCAATCAGCCCCAGCATTTT.

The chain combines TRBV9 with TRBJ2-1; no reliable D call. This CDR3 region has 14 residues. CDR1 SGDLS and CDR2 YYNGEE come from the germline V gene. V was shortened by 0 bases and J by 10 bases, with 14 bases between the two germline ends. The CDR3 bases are TGTGCCAGCAGCGTAGAATCATACTCTGGGGAGCAGTTCTTC. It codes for CASSVESYSGEQFF.

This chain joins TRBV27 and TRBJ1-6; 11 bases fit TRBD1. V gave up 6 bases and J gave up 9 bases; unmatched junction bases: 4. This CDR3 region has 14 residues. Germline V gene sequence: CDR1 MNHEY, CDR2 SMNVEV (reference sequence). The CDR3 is CASSSDRGLSPLHF. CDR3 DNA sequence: TGTGCCAGCAGCTCGGACAGGGGGCTTTCACCCCTCCACTTT.

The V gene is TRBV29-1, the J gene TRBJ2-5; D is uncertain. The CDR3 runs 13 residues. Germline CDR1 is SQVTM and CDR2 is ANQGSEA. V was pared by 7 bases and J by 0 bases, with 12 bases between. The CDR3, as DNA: TGCAGCGGCGAGGACGAGTACCAAGAGACCCAGTACTTC. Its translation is CSGEDEYQETQYF.

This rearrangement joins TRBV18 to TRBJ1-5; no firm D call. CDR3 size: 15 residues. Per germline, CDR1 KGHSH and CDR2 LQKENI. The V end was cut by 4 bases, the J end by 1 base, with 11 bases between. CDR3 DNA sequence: TGTGCCAGCTCACTCGAGGGCCGGAGCAATCAGCCCCAGCATTTT. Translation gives CASSLEGRSNQPQHF.

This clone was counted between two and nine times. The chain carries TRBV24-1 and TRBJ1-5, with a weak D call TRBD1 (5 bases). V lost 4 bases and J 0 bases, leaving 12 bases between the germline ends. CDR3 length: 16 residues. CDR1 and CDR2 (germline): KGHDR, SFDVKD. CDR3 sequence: CATSERGLNSNQPQHF. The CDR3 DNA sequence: TGTGCCACCAGTGAACGGGGACTGAATAGCAATCAGCCCCAGCATTTT.

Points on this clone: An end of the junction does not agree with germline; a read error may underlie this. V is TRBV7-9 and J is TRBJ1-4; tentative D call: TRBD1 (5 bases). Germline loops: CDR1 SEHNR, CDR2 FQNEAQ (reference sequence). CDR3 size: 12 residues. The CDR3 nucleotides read TGTGCCAGCAGCTCGCGAGGGGTTGCGGAGGATTTT. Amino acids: CASSSRGVAEDF.